This T cell receptor (beta chain) emerged from a study of CD8+CD57+ T cells in acquired aplastic anemia. On the study more broadly: Sorted CD4+ plus CD8+ cells gave DNA averaging about 3.2 ug.

On this clonotype itself: Its antigen is currently unknown.

V dropped 6 bases and J dropped 0 bases, with 12 bases sitting between them. The CDR3 runs 14 residues. CDR1 and CDR2 from the germline V gene are DFQATT and SNEGSKA (reference sequence). Profiles of TCR beta VDJ and CDR3 were generated from a genomic DNA template. One entry per CDR3 protein, called by TCRdb with MiXCR from the reads. This table has some 240,000 distinct CDR3 sequences, about a third appearing once. Overall study findings and caveats: Sharing between patients and controls was observed for 25 to 30 CD8+ CDR3 sequences.

The rearrangement uses TRBV20-1 and TRBJ2-1; the D call may be TRBD1 or TRBD2 (5 bases each). The TCR sequence derives from a human donor in good health, serving as a control. The specimen was sorted CD4+, CD8+, or CD8+CD57+ T cells (not recorded which) from PBMCs. Here the CDR3 DNA reads TGCAGTGCCACTAGGGGATCCTCCTACAATGAGCAGTTCTTC. Translated, it gives CSATRGSSYNEQFF.